The 5 T cell receptor beta chains given below trace back to one sample, sequenced in a study of CD8+CD57+ T cells in acquired aplastic anemia. It was genomic DNA that served as the template for profiling TCR beta VDJ and CDR3. TCRdb re-called the reads through MiXCR, storing one row per CDR3 protein. In the table there are some 280,000 distinct CDR3 sequences, 56% of which are singletons. The specimen was sorted CD4+, CD8+, or CD8+CD57+ T cells (not recorded which) from PBMCs. Receptors originate from a human donor with severe aplastic anemia or a healthy control (not recorded which).

In its sample, this clonotype was seen many times. The rearrangement uses TRBV20-1 and TRBJ2-7; 15 positions agree with TRBD2. This CDR3 spans 13 amino acids. Germline CDR1 is DFQATT and CDR2 is SNEGSKA (reference sequence). J gave up 7 bases and V 6 bases, and 4 bases lay outside the gene matches. CDR3 loop: CSATGLAGGEQYF. CDR3 bases: TGCAGTGCCACGGGACTAGCGGGAGGTGAGCAGTACTTC.

This clonotype was seen more than once but under ten times. The chain employs TRBV5-5 and TRBJ2-1, with TRBD1 matching over 7 bases. After removal of 0 bases from V and 4 bases from J, the junction contained 4 bases not matched to a gene. Germline CDR1 and CDR2: SGHKS and YYEKEE (reference sequence). The CDR3 is 15 residues long. The CDR3, as DNA: TGTGCCAGCAGCTTGGAGGGGGCTACTTACAATGAGCAGTTCTTC. Residues: CASSLEGATYNEQFF. Based on the CDR3 plus reference TRBV5-5 and TRBJ2-1, the full variable domain is DAGVTQSPTHLIKTRGQQVTLRCSPISGHKSVSWYQQVLGQGPQFIFQYYEKEERGRGNFPDRFSARQFPNYSSELNVNALLLGDSALYLCASSLEGATYNEQFFGPGTRLTVL.

The chain carries TRBV6-6 and TRBJ2-1, with TRBD2 identical over 12 bases. The CDR3 covers 15 residues. Germline loops: CDR1 MNHNY, CDR2 SVGAGI (reference sequence). Unmatched junction bases numbered 5, after V lost 5 bases and J lost 6 bases. Here the CDR3 reads CASSLAGGQGNEQFF. DNA for the CDR3: TGTGCCAGCAGTCTAGCGGGGGGGCAAGGCAATGAGCAGTTCTTC.

This clonotype has only a few counts. CDR3 sequence reads: CASSLGLHRSTDTQYF. DNA of the CDR3: TGTGCCAGCAGCTTAGGTTTACATAGAAGCACAGATACGCAGTATTTT. The chain employs TRBV7-3 and TRBJ2-3; D unresolved. The CDR3 spans 16 residues. CDR1 and CDR2 (germline): SGHTA, FQGTGA. The V end was cut by 2 bases, the J end by 0 bases, with 12 bases between.

The genes are TRBV7-9 and TRBJ1-2, with D tentatively TRBD1 (5 bases). V lost 2 bases, J lost 2 bases, and 12 bases lay in between. Germline loops: CDR1 SEHNR, CDR2 FQNEAQ (reference sequence). The CDR3 runs 15 residues. CDR3 sequence reads: CASSLQSGDNYGYTF. The CDR3 DNA sequence: TGTGCCAGCAGCTTACAGTCCGGGGACAACTATGGCTACACCTTC.